This T cell receptor (beta chain) was recovered during a study of cytomegalovirus exposure and HLA in healthy donors. While unrecorded immune exposures were likely, the donors were nominally healthy when sampled. Regarding this clone: The antigen is unknown.

Trimming shortened V by 10 bases and J by 3 bases, and 25 bases separated the two germline ends. The CDR3 totals 17 residues. Germline CDR1 SNHLY, CDR2 FYNNEI. Primers: 60 Vbeta forward and 13 Jbeta reverse. Method: immunoSEQ multiplex PCR; TCRdb's copy keeps in-frame clones and lacks some. The sample lists some 210,000 clones; about 72% were seen once. Overall study findings and caveats: In a later analysis, TCR beta V- and J-gene trimming was associated with a missense DCLRE1C variant. The productive fraction for most TCR beta V segments was about 87% or about 30% in an earlier analysis.

The clonotype originates from a male donor in good health and CMV-seronegative. The chain combines TRBV2 with TRBJ1-5; tentative D call: TRBD1 (6 bases). Sample: PBMCs. CDR3 sequence (DNA): TGTGCCACCAAGCCTTTGACAGGAAAGGTATCCAATCAGCCCCAGCATTTT. Translation: CATKPLTGKVSNQPQHF.